This T cell receptor (beta chain) derives from a study of cytomegalovirus exposure and HLA in healthy donors. Study-wide results and caveats: When a later analysis compared HLA-associated TCR beta chains with equally common others, the HLA-associated chains turned out to be more clonally expanded and to have lower generation probabilities.

Vbeta (60) and Jbeta (13) primers were used in the PCR. Some clones are missing from TCRdb's copy, which holds only in-frame ones; the method was immunoSEQ multiplex PCR. The table lists 170,000 or so clones, around four fifths of them singletons. This CDR3 contains 14 residues. J was trimmed by 8 bases and V by 10 bases; bases with no gene match: 13. Germline V gene data show CDR1 as MNHNS and CDR2 as SASEGT. Points on this clone: The target antigen is unknown.

Specimen: PBMCs. The receptor was derived from a girl aged 10 to 17 in good health and CMV-seropositive. The chain links TRBV6-1 to TRBJ2-7, with TRBD1 matching over 11 bases. The CDR3 coding sequence is TGTGCCAACGAGTTCCGGGACAGGGGGAATCAGCAGTACTTC. Translated, it gives CANEFRDRGNQQYF.